Listed here are 19 T cell receptor beta chains from one sample, sequenced in a study of blood T cell repertoires in COVID-19 (TCRdb year 2020). Library preparation employed the immunoSEQ multiplex PCR assay. TCRdb re-hosts the immuneACCESS table, in-frame sequences only. Its copies lack some clones; in the studies checked, an unresolved V gene accounts for under half of them, and the cause for the rest is not known. This sample lists 160,000 or so clones; about 85% were detected once. The ten largest make up 10% to 15% of the sample. The sample was peripheral blood. These receptors originate from a man aged 70-80 years who had recovered from COVID-19.

The rearrangement joins TRBV7-2 to TRBJ2-1, with TRBD2 matching 8 bases. V was clipped by 3 bases and J by 4 bases; unmatched bases: 5. CDR1 is SGHTA, CDR2 FQGNSA, per germline. The CDR3 length is 15 residues. The CDR3 DNA reads as TGTGCCAGCAGCTTGAGCCAGCGGGGGTACAATGAGCAGTTCTTC. It is translated as CASSLSQRGYNEQFF.

V usage is TRBV10-3 and J usage is TRBJ1-6; the D gene is possibly TRBD1 (5 bases). Per the germline V gene, CDR1 is ENHRY and CDR2 is SYGVKD. The CDR3 length is 13 residues. V shed 6 bases and J shed 5 bases, with 8 bases lying between them. The CDR3 region has the DNA TGTGCCATCAGGGAAGGGGATAATTCACCCCTCCACTTT. Translation: CAIREGDNSPLHF.

The chain uses TRBV5-1 and TRBJ1-4; D possibly corresponds to TRBD1 (6 bases). Germline V gene lookup returns CDR1 SGHRS and CDR2 YFSETQ. Between the trimmed V and J ends, which lost 1 base and 4 bases, there was a span of 8 bases. This CDR3 is 14 amino acids long. The DNA for the CDR3 is TGCGCCAGCAGCTTGTCGGACAGTAATGAAAAACTGTTTTTT. It translates to CASSLSDSNEKLFF.

The rearrangement uses TRBV27 and TRBJ1-6; a possible D gene is TRBD1 (6 bases). V lost 2 bases and J 0 bases, leaving 11 bases between the germline ends. Germline V gene sequence: CDR1 MNHEY, CDR2 SMNVEV (reference sequence). CDR3 length equals 17 residues. The CDR3 protein is CASSLGQLSSYNSPLHF. CDR3 nucleotide sequence: TGTGCCAGCAGTTTAGGACAGCTGAGCTCCTATAATTCACCCCTCCACTTT.

This chain connects TRBV29-1 to TRBJ1-4; TRBD1 might be the D (6 bases). Germline V gene sequence: CDR1 SQVTM, CDR2 ANQGSEA. The CDR3 consists of 13 residues. Between the trimmed V and J ends, which lost 5 bases and 4 bases, there was a span of 11 bases. The CDR3 DNA follows: TGCAGCGTTCGTCAGGGGTTTAATGAAAAACTGTTTTTT. Encoded protein: CSVRQGFNEKLFF.

This chain joins TRBV7-9 and TRBJ2-6; D may be TRBD1 (5 bases). CDR3 length equals 18 residues. The V end lost 4 bases, the J end lost 1 base, and 17 bases lay between the germline ends. Germline V gene data show CDR1 as SEHNR and CDR2 as FQNEAQ (reference sequence). The CDR3 DNA reads as TGTGCCAGCAGCTCAAGAGTCAGGGCTGGGTCTGGGGCCAACGTCCTGACTTTC. This translates into CASSSRVRAGSGANVLTF.

This chain joins TRBV6-5 and TRBJ2-1; 11 nucleotides match TRBD2. CDR1 is MNHEY, CDR2 SVGAGI, per germline. The CDR3 consists of 14 residues. The J segment lost 7 bases and the V segment lost 8 bases, leaving 7 bases of the junction unmatched. CDR3 sequence: CASWEGLAANEQFF. Written as DNA, the CDR3 is TGTGCCAGCTGGGAGGGACTAGCGGCGAATGAGCAGTTCTTC.

Turning to this clone: One junction end does not reproduce the germline sequence, and a read error may be involved. The chain has TRBV7-7 and TRBJ2-1; D might be TRBD2 (5 bases). This CDR3 region has 13 residues. Germline CDR1 reads SSHAT; CDR2 reads FNYEAQ (reference sequence). The chain's CDR3 is CASSPGLSNEQFF. DNA of the CDR3: TGTGCTAGCAGCCCCGGACTTTCCAATGAGCAGTTCTTC.

The chain has TRBV7-2 and TRBJ1-6; 7 bases are shared with TRBD1. CDR1 and CDR2 from the germline V gene are SGHTA and FQGNSA. This CDR3 is built from 14 residues. V trimming: 4 bases; J trimming: 7 bases; junction bases outside the gene matches: 4. In DNA form, the CDR3 reads TGTGCCAGCAGCTGGGGACAGATGAATTCACCCCTCCACTTT. The encoded protein is CASSWGQMNSPLHF.

This clone was observed a few times. This sequence joins TRBV5-5 and TRBJ1-6, with 7 bases that match TRBD1. V trimming: 2 bases; J trimming: 6 bases; junction bases outside the gene matches: 14. CDR3 length: 18 residues. Germline V gene data show CDR1 as SGHKS and CDR2 as YYEKEE (reference sequence). The CDR3 nucleotides are TGTGCCAGCAGCTTCTCCGGGCAGGGGGTCCTCAGTAATTCACCCCTCCACTTT. It translates to CASSFSGQGVLSNSPLHF.

The chain couples TRBV15 to TRBJ2-5, with 8 bases aligning to TRBD1. Germline CDR1 LNHNV, CDR2 YYDKDF (reference sequence). CDR3 length: 16 residues. V lost 4 bases and J lost 3; bases outside the gene matches: 10. The CDR3 region is CATSNPRTGGEETQYF. The CDR3 DNA reads as TGTGCCACCAGCAATCCCCGAACAGGGGGTGAAGAGACCCAGTACTTC.

This clone came up many times. The J gene is TRBJ2-2, the V gene TRBV7-9; 7 bases align to TRBD1. Trimming cost V 7 bases and J 4 bases; bases outside gene matches: 6. This CDR3 comprises 14 residues. Germline CDR1 reads SEHNR; CDR2 reads FQNEAQ (reference sequence). The CDR3: CASTTGASTGELFF. The CDR3, as DNA: TGTGCCAGCACCACAGGGGCGAGCACCGGGGAGCTGTTTTTT.

This clone was seen once. The rearrangement uses TRBV30 and TRBJ1-1; D call uncertain. The CDR3 runs 15 residues. Trimming stripped 4 bases from V and 3 bases from J, with 18 bases between. CDR1 is GTSNPN, CDR2 SVGIG, per germline (reference sequence). As DNA, the CDR3 is TGTGCCTGGACCCTGAACGGACTGGAAGACACTGAAGCTTTCTTT. Translating it yields CAWTLNGLEDTEAFF. Drawing the rest from reference TRBV30 and TRBJ1-1, the complete variable domain is SQTIHQWPATLVQPVGSPLSLECTVEGTSNPNLYWYRQAAGRGLQLLFYSVGIGQISSEVPQNLSASRPQDRQFILSSKKLLLSDSGFYLCAWTLNGLEDTEAFFGQGTRLTVV.

The rearrangement joins TRBV30 to TRBJ1-1, with D unresolved. This CDR3 has 13 residues. Germline CDR1 is GTSNPN and CDR2 is SVGIG (reference sequence). The germline V and J ends were trimmed by 1 base and 3 bases, with 9 bases remaining between them. The DNA of the CDR3 is TGTGCCTGGAGTGGGTGGGAGGACACTGAAGCTTTCTTT. It translates to CAWSGWEDTEAFF.

This clone occurred once. The chain recombines TRBV5-1 with TRBJ2-3; 7 bases are a match to TRBD2. The V segment lost 2 bases and the J segment 2 bases; nucleotides outside the gene matches: 8. The CDR3 has 16 amino acids. CDR1 is SGHRS and CDR2 is YFSETQ in the germline V gene. The CDR3 region has the DNA TGCGCCAGCAGCTTAACCCGACTAGCACCCACAGATACGCAGTATTTT. Protein product: CASSLTRLAPTDTQYF.

This sequence joins TRBV15 and TRBJ1-5, with D tentatively TRBD1 (5 bases). This CDR3 is 15 amino acids long. Trimming took 0 bases from V and 4 from J, leaving 10 bases between them. CDR1 is LNHNV, CDR2 YYDKDF, per germline (reference sequence). CDR3 DNA: TGTGCCACCAGCAGAGATACGGCAGGGAATCAGCCCCAGCATTTT. Its protein is CATSRDTAGNQPQHF.

This chain links TRBV4-1 with TRBJ1-1, with 7 bases that match TRBD1. The CDR3 extends over 14 amino acids. V trimming: 6 bases; J trimming: 1 base; junction bases outside the gene matches: 5. CDR1 and CDR2 (germline): MGHRA, YSYEKL. CDR3 amino acids: CASSYDRANTEAFF. Written as DNA, the CDR3 is TGCGCCAGCAGTTACGACAGGGCGAACACTGAAGCTTTCTTT.

Only a few counts were recorded for this clone. The V call is TRBV4-2, the J call TRBJ2-2; perhaps TRBD2 as D (6 bases). There are 16 residues in the CDR3. The V end was cut by 1 base, the J end by 1 base, with 10 bases between. Germline V lookup: CDR1 LGHNA, CDR2 YNFKEQ. In nucleotides, the CDR3 is TGTGCCAGCAGCCAAGTGGGCGGGATGAACACCGGGGAGCTGTTTTTT. As protein: CASSQVGGMNTGELFF.

The chain is built from TRBV6-5 and TRBJ1-6; possibly TRBD1 for D (6 bases). Germline CDR1 reads MNHEY; CDR2 reads SVGAGI. V dropped 7 bases and J dropped 3 bases, with 10 bases sitting between them. There are 14 residues in the CDR3. CDR3 DNA sequence: TGTGCCAGCACGACCAGGGGCTATAATTCACCCCTCCACTTT. Translating gives CASTTRGYNSPLHF.